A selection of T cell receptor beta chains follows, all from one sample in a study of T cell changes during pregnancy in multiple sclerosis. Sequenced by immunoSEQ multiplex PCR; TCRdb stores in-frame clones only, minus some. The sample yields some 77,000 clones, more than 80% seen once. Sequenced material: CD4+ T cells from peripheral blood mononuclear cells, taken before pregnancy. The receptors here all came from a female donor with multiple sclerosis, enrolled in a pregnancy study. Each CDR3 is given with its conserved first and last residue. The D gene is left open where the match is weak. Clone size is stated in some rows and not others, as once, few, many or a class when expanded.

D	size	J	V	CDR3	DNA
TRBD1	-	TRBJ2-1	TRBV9	CASSVELRGRSPEQFF	TGTGCCAGCAGCGTAGAGCTCAGGGGGCGCTCCCCTGAGCAGTTCTTC
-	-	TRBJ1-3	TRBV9	CASSVDKSSGNTIYF	TGTGCCAGCAGCGTGGACAAGAGCTCTGGAAACACCATATATTTT
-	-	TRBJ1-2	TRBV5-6	CASSLKKRGYNYGYTF	TGTGCCAGCAGCTTGAAAAAAAGGGGTTATAACTATGGCTACACCTTC
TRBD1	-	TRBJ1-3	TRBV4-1	CASSQEGATGDTIYF	TGCGCCAGCAGTCAAGAGGGGGCGACTGGGGACACCATATATTTT
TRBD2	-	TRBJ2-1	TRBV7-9	CASSSGLAGGLHNEQFF	TGTGCCAGCAGCTCAGGGCTAGCGGGAGGCCTCCACAATGAGCAGTTCTTC
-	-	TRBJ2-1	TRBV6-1	CASSEARSGFEQFF	TGTGCCAGCAGTGAAGCGCGGAGTGGGTTTGAGCAGTTCTTC
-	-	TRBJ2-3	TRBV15	CATSGGWGGGSDTQYF	TGTGCCACCAGCGGGGGTTGGGGAGGGGGATCAGATACGCAGTATTTT
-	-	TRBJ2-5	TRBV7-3	CASSVVGGGAQETQYF	TGTGCCAGCAGCGTAGTGGGAGGGGGGGCCCAAGAGACCCAGTACTTC
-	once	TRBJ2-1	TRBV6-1	CASSRRQGNEQFF	TGTGCCAGCAGTCGAAGGCAGGGAAATGAGCAGTTCTTC
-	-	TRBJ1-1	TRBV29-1	CSVGWTENTEAFF	TGCAGCGTTGGGTGGACAGAGAACACTGAAGCTTTCTTT
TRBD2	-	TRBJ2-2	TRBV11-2	CASSQGLAATGELFF	TGTGCCAGCAGCCAGGGACTAGCGGCTACCGGGGAGCTGTTTTTT
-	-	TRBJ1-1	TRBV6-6	CAGRAREGTEAFF	TGTGCCGGAAGAGCCAGGGAGGGAACTGAAGCTTTCTTT
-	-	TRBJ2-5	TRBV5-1	CASSGDRAAQETQYF	TGCGCCAGCAGCGGAGACAGAGCCGCCCAAGAGACCCAGTACTTC
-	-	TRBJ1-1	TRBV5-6	CASSLRAGLTNTEAFF	TGTGCCAGCAGCTTAAGGGCGGGTTTGACGAACACTGAAGCTTTCTTT
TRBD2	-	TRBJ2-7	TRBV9	CASSVEETSGRAEQYF	TGTGCCAGCAGCGTGGAGGAGACTAGCGGGAGGGCGGAGCAGTACTTC
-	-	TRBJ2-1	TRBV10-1	CASSPSMGNEQFF	TGCGCCAGCAGCCCTAGTATGGGCAATGAGCAGTTCTTC
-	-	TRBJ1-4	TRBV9	CASSPDLATNEKLFF	TGTGCCAGCAGCCCAGACTTAGCAACTAATGAAAAACTGTTTTTT
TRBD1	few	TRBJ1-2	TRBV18	CASSPRTGVGYGYTF	TGTGCCAGCTCACCCCGGACAGGGGTAGGCTATGGCTACACCTTC
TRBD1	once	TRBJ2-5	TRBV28	CASSLPDRGWEETQYF	TGTGCCAGCAGTTTGCCTGACAGGGGCTGGGAGGAGACCCAGTACTTC
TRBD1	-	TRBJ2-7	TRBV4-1	CASSQVPGQHYEQYF	TGCGCCAGCAGCCAAGTCCCGGGACAGCACTACGAGCAGTACTTC
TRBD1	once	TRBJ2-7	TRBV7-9	CASSLSRTGTGISYEQYF	TGTGCCAGCAGCCTCAGTCGAACTGGGACAGGAATCTCCTACGAGCAGTACTTC
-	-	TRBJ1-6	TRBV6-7	CASRRQALHSPLHF	TGTGCCAGCAGACGACAGGCTCTTCATTCACCCCTCCACTTT
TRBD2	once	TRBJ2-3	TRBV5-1	CASSQALAGVTTDTQYF	TGCGCCAGCAGCCAGGCTCTAGCGGGGGTGACCACAGATACGCAGTATTTT
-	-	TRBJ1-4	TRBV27	CASSLTGTRVNEKLFF	TGTGCCAGCAGTTTAACCGGGACAAGGGTAAATGAAAAACTGTTTTTT
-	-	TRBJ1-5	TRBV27	CASSSRTGIDQPQHF	TGTGCCAGCAGTTCACGTACAGGGATCGATCAGCCCCAGCATTTT
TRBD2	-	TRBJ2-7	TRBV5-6	CASSLDLAGEQYF	TGTGCCAGCAGCTTAGACCTAGCGGGCGAGCAGTACTTC